This record covers a single T cell receptor (beta chain). Antigen: not known. This CDR3 region has 16 residues. V shed 5 bases and J 3 bases; nucleotides not matched to a gene: 10. The data were obtained in a study of T cells in Graves' hyperthyroidism and ophthalmopathy. Study context: Any treatment followed the collection of peripheral blood at initial diagnosis. Study findings and constraints: Before onset, by a median of approximately 5.9 months, the model predicted ophthalmopathy.

It was RNA transcripts that yielded the amplified TCR beta CDR3 regions. An initial round of RT-PCR targeting the TCR CDR3 relied on the HTBI primer set. TCRdb independently ran MiXCR on the multiplex PCR reads; one entry per CDR3 protein. The sample has 650,000 to 750,000 distinct CDR3 sequences; approximately 15% are singletons. With a duration under 2 months, the hyperthyroidism was newly diagnosed in patients aged 18 to 65. The origin of this receptor is a woman aged 18-30 years with Graves' hyperthyroidism. Sequenced material: blood. The chain has TRBV12-3 or TRBV12-4 and TRBJ1-3, with TRBD1 identical over 7 bases. Here the CDR3 reads CASSALYQGGGNTIYF. CDR3 nucleotides: TGTGCCAGCAGTGCCCTCTATCAGGGGGGTGGAAACACCATATATTTT.